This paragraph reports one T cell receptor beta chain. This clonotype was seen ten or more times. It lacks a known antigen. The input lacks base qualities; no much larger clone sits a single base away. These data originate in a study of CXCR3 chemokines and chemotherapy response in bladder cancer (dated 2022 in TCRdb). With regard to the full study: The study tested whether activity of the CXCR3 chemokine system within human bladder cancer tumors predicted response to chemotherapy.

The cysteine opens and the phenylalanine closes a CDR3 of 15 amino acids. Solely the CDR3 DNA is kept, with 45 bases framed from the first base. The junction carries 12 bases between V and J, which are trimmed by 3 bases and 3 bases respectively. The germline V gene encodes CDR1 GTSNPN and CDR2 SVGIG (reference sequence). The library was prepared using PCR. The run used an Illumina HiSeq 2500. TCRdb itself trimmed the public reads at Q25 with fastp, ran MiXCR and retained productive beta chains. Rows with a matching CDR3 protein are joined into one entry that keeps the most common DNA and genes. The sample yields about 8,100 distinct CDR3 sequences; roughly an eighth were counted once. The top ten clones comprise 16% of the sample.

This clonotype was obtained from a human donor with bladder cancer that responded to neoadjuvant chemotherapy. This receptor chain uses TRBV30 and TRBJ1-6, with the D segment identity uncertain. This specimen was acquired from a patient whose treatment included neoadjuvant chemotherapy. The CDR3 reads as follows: CAWSGGGYYNSPLHF. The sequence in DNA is TGTGCCTGGAGCGGAGGTGGGTACTATAATTCACCCCTCCACTTT.